This passage covers 2 T cell receptor beta chains from one sample sequenced in a study of blood T cell repertoires in COVID-19. TCRdb's copy holds only in-frame clones and misses some; the assay was immunoSEQ multiplex PCR. The sample yields 53,000 or so clones, more than 90% seen once. Specimen: peripheral blood. These receptors came from a human donor in a cohort sampled during active COVID-19.

The J gene is TRBJ2-1, the V gene TRBV5-6, with 8 bases matching TRBD2. Per germline, CDR1 SGHDT and CDR2 YYEEEE. V dropped 3 bases and J dropped 8; count of bases not matched to a gene: 10. The length of the CDR3 is 15 residues. Here the CDR3 reads CASSWDDGRADEQFF. CDR3 sequence (DNA): TGTGCCAGCAGCTGGGACGACGGGAGGGCCGATGAGCAGTTCTTC.

The rearrangement joins TRBV7-9 to TRBJ2-2, with 7 bases fitting TRBD2. V lost 0 bases to trimming and J lost 8 bases; unmatched junction nucleotides: 9. This CDR3 comprises 16 residues. Per germline, CDR1 SEHNR and CDR2 FQNEAQ (reference sequence). The chain's CDR3 is CASSLAISGRVGELFF. CDR3 sequence (DNA): TGTGCCAGCAGCTTAGCGATTAGCGGGCGTGTAGGGGAGCTGTTTTTT.